This T cell receptor beta chain was identified during a study of monozygotic twins with inflammatory bowel disease. Study-wide results and caveats: The existence of one strong signal or clonotype linked to IBD lacked support. Varied immunosuppressive treatments among patients may have increased repertoire variability. Perhaps reflecting limited power, concordant and discordant twins did not differ in repertoire similarity.

cDNA for each sample came from eight separate reactions. For each CDR3 protein, TCRdb gives one entry from its re-call of the 5' RACE reads, without DNA. Its table records around 380,000 distinct CDR3 sequences. CDR1 and CDR2 (germline): DFQATT, SNEGSKA (reference sequence). The CDR3 runs 16 residues. With regard to this clonotype: Its antigen is still unknown.

This TCR was recovered from a human donor with ulcerative colitis or Crohn's disease, or a healthy co-twin of an affected twin (not recorded which). The material sequenced was blood. The J gene is TRBJ2-1, the V gene TRBV20-1; absent DNA, TCRdb's TRBD2 call cannot be checked. CDR3 sequence: CSARDRKGGTHNEQFF.